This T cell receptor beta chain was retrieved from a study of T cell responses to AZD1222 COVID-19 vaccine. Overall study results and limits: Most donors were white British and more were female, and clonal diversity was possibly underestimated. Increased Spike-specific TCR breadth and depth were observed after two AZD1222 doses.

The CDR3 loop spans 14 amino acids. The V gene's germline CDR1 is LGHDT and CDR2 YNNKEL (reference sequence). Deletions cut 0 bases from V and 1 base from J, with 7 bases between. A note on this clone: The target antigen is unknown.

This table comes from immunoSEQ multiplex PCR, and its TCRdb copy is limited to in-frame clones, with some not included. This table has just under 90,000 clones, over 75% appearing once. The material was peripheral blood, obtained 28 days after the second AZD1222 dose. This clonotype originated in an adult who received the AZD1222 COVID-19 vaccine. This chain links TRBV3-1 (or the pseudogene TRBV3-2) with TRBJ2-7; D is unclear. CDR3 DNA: TGTGCCAGCAGCCAAGAAGGATTGTCCTACGAGCAGTACTTC. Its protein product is CASSQEGLSYEQYF.